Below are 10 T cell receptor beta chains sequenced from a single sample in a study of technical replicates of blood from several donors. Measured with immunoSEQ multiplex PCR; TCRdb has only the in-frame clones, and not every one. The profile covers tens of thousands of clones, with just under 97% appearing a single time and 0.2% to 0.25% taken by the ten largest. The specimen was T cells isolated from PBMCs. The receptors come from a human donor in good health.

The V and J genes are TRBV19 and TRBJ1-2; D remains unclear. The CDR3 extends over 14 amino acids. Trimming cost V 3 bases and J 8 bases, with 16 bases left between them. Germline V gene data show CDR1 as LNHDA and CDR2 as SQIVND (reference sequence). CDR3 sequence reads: CASSMAARLRGYTF. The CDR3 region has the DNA TGTGCCAGTAGTATGGCGGCGAGACTTAGAGGCTACACCTTC.

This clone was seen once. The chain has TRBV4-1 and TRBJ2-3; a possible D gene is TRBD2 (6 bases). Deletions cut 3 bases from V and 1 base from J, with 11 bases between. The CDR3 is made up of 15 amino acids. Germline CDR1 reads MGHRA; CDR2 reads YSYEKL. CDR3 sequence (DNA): TGCGCCAGCAGCCATTCCGCGGGGCGCACAGATACGCAGTATTTT. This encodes CASSHSAGRTDTQYF.

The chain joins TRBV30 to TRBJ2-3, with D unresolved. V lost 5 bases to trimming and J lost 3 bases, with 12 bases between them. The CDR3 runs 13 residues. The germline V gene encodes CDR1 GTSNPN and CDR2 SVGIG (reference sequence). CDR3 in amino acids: CAWALLGTDTQYF. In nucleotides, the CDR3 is TGTGCCTGGGCCCTCCTAGGTACAGATACGCAGTATTTT.

The CDR3 spells CASSPLGLFRDTQYF. In nucleotides, the CDR3 is TGTGCCAGCAGTCCCCTTGGACTGTTTCGAGATACGCAGTATTTT. The chain couples TRBV27 to TRBJ2-3; tentative D call: TRBD2 (5 bases). This CDR3 comprises 15 residues. Germline V gives CDR1 MNHEY, CDR2 SMNVEV (reference sequence). Between the trimmed V and J ends, which lost 5 bases and 5 bases, there was a span of 17 bases.

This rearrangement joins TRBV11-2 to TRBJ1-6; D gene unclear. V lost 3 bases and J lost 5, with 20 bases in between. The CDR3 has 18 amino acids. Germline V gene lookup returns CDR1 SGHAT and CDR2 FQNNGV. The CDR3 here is CASSLLSRGPYHNSPLHF. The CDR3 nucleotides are TGTGCCAGCAGCTTGCTGAGCCGGGGTCCTTACCATAATTCACCCCTCCACTTT.

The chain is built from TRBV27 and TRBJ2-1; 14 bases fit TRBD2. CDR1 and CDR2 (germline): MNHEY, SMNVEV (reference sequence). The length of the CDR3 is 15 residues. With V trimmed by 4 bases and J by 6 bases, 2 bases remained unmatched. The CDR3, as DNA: TGTGCCAGCAGTTCGGGACTAGCGGGGGTCAATGAGCAGTTCTTC. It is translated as CASSSGLAGVNEQFF.

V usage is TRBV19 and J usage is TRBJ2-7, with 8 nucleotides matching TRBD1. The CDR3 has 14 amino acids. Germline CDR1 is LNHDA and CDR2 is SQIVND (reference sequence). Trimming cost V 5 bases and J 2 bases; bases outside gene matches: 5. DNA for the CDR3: TGTGCCAGTAGTCGAGGACAGGGAGCCTACGAGCAGTACTTC. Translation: CASSRGQGAYEQYF.

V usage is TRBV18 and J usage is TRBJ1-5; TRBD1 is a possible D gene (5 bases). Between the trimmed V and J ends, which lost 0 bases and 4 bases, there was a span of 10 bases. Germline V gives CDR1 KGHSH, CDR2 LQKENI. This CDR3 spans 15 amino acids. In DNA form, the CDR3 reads TGTGCCAGCTCACCACCAGGGGTCTTGAATCAGCCCCAGCATTTT. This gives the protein CASSPPGVLNQPQHF. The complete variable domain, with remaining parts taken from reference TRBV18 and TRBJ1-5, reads NAGVMQNPRHLVRRRGQEARLRCSPMKGHSHVYWYRQLPEEGLKFMVYLQKENIIDESGMPKERFSAEFPKEGPSILRIQQVVRGDSAAYFCASSPPGVLNQPQHFGDGTRLSIL.

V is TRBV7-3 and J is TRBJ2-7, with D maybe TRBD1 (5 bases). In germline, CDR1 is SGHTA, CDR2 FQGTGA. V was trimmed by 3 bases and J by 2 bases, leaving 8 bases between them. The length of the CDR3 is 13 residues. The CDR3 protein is CASSLTDAYEQYF. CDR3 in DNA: TGTGCCAGCAGCTTGACAGATGCCTACGAGCAGTACTTC.

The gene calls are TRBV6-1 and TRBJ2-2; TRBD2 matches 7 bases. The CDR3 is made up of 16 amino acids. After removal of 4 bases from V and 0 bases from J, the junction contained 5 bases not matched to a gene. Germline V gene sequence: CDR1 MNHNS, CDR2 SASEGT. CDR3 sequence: CASSVLADANTGELFF. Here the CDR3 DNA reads TGTGCCAGCAGTGTTCTAGCGGACGCGAACACCGGGGAGCTGTTTTTT.